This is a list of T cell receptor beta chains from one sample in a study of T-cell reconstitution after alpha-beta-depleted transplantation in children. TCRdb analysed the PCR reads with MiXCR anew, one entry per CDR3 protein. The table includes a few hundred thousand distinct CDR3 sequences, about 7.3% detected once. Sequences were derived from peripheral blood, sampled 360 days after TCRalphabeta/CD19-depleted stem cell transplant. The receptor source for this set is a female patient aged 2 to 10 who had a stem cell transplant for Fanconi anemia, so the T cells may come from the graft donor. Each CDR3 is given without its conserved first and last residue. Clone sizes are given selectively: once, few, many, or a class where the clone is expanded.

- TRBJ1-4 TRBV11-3 ARRKAGGDATNEKLF
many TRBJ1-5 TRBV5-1 ASSNRGEGNQPQH
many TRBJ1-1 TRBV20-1 SARGTAQVNTEAF
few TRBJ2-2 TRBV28 ASSFRLVVARELF
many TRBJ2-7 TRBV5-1 ASSFERDEQY
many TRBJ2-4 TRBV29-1 SVGVVGKNIQY
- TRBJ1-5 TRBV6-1 ASSRQGSGQPQH
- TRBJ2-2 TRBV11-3 ASWPGQGATGELF
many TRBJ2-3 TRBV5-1 ASSWGTGGTQY
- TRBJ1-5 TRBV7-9 ASSLNAGGVSNQPQH
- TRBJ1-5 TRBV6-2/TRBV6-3 ASSYFGQGDNQPQH
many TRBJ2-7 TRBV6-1 ASRRLRSYEQY
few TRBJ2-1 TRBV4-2 ASSQDWIRFNEQF
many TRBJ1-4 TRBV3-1 ASSQEGATNEKLF
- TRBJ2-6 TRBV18 ASSPQGVASLAGANVLT
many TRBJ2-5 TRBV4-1 ASSQDRIDDEETQY
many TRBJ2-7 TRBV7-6 ASSLGTGTGEQY
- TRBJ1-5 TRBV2 ASSVRGSNQPQH
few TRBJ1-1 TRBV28 ASSFYIRNTEAF